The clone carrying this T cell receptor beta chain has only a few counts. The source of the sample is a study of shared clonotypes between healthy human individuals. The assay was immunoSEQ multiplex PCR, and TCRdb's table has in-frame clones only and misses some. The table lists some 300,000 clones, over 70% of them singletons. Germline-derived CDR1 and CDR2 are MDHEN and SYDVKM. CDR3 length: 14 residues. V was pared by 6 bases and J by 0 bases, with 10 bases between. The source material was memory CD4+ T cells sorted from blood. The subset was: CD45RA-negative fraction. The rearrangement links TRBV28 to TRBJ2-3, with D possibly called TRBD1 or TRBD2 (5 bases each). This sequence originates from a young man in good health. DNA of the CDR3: TGTGCCAGCAGGCCGTGGGGGAGCACAGATACGCAGTATTTT. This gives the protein CASRPWGSTDTQYF.